This T cell receptor beta chain was retrieved from a study of breast tumors, draining lymph nodes, adjacent tissues. TCRdb re-called the multiplex PCR reads through MiXCR, storing one row per CDR3 protein. The sample records over 250,000 distinct CDR3 sequences, over 25% being singletons. The length of the CDR3 is 13 residues. The germline gives CDR1 LNHDA, CDR2 SQIVND (reference sequence). V gave up 5 bases and J gave up 9 bases, with 14 bases separating them. The lymph nodes were axillary draining lymph nodes from breast cancer patients. This clonotype was seen repeatedly, ten times or more. Its antigen is as yet unknown. Study findings and constraints: Most tumor T cells seemingly derive from lymph node, then expand in tumor. Data only fit, rather than demonstrated, lymph node origin of most tumor T cells. Tumor TCR diversity was below lymph nodes but above nontumor tissue. Luminal-like breast cancer showed significantly greater tumor-nontumor repertoire similarity than basal-like breast cancer did.

V usage is TRBV19 and J usage is TRBJ2-1, with D unclear. This receptor was taken from a female donor with breast cancer. Some clones in this sample may be carry-over from other donors' samples. Specimen: axillary lymph node tissue. The CDR3 DNA is TGTGCCAGTAGTTTCGTCCCCGTTGGTGAGCAGTTCTTC. This codes for CASSFVPVGEQFF. Supplemented by reference TRBV19 and TRBJ2-1, the full variable domain reads DGGITQSPKYLFRKEGQNVTLSCEQNLNHDAMYWYRQDPGQGLRLIYYSQIVNDFQKGDIAEGYSVSREKKESFPLTVTSAQKNPTAFYLCASSFVPVGEQFFGPGTRLTVL.